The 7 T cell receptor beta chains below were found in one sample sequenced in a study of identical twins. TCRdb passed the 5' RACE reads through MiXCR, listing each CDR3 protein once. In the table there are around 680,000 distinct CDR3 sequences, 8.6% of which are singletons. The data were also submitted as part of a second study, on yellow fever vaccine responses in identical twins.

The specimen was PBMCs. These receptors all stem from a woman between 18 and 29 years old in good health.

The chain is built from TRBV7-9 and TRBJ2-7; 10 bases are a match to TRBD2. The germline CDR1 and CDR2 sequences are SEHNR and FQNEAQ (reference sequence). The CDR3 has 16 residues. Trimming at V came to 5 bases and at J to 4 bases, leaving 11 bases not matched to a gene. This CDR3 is CASSPLEPGLAYEQYF. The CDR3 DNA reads TGTGCCAGCAGCCCACTAGAACCGGGACTAGCGTACGAGCAGTACTTC.

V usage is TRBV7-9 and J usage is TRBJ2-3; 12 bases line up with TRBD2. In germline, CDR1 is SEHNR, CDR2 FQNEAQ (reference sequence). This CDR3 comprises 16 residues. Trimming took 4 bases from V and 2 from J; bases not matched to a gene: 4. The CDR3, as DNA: TGTGCCAGCAGCTCCACTAGCGGGGGGTACACAGATACGCAGTATTTT. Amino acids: CASSSTSGGYTDTQYF.

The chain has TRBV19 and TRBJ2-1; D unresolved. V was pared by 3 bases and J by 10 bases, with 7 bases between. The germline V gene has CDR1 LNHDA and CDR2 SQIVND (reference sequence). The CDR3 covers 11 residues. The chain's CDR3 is CASSIEVEQFF. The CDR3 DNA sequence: TGTGCCAGTAGTATCGAAGTAGAGCAGTTCTTC.

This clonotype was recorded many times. The CDR3 nucleotides read TGTGCCAGCAGTGATACAAGGACAGGTAACTACGAGCAGTACTTC. Its translation is CASSDTRTGNYEQYF. The chain links TRBV25-1 to TRBJ2-7; TRBD1 matches 7 bases. V lost 3 bases and J lost 3; bases outside the gene matches: 8. CDR3 size: 15 residues. Germline V CDR1 and CDR2: MGHDK, SYGVNS.

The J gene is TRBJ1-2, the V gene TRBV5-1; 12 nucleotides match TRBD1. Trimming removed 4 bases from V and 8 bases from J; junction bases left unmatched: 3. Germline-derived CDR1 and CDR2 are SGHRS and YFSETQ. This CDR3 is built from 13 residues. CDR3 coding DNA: TGCGCCAGCAGCGACGGGACAGGGGGCGGCTACACCTTC. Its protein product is CASSDGTGGGYTF.

This CDR3 is CASSLSTGYQPQHF. In nucleotides, the CDR3 is TGTGCCAGCAGTTTATCGACAGGGTATCAGCCCCAGCATTTT. The J gene is TRBJ1-5, the V gene TRBV27; 7 bases fit TRBD1. This CDR3 spans 14 amino acids. With V trimmed by 0 bases and J by 5 bases, 1 base remained unmatched. Germline CDR1 is MNHEY and CDR2 is SMNVEV (reference sequence).

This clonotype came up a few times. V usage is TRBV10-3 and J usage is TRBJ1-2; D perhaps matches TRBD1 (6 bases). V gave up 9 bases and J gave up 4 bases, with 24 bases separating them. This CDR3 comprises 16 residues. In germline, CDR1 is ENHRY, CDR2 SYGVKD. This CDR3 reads CAILDSYSMEGYGYTF. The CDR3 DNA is TGTGCCATTTTGGACAGCTACTCTATGGAGGGCTATGGCTACACCTTC.